This entry lists 5 T cell receptor beta chains sequenced from one sample in a study of cytomegalovirus exposure and HLA in healthy donors. Primers for the PCR totalled 60 Vbeta and 13 Jbeta. Measured with immunoSEQ multiplex PCR; TCRdb has only the in-frame clones, and not every one. The profile covers some 180,000 clones, with almost 85% appearing a single time and approximately 2.4% taken by the ten largest. Specimen: PBMCs. The receptors come from a woman between 45 and 65 years old in good health and CMV-seronegative.

The V call is TRBV7-9, the J call TRBJ1-3; 11 bases line up with TRBD1. The junction had 6 bases not matched to a gene; V was cut back by 8 bases and J by 9 bases. This CDR3 has 13 residues. Germline lookup yields CDR1 SEHNR and CDR2 FQNEAQ (reference sequence). CDR3: CASGSGTGGTIYF. CDR3 bases: TGTGCCAGCGGCTCCGGGACAGGGGGCACCATATATTTT.

V is TRBV19 and J is TRBJ2-7, with a weak D call TRBD1 (6 bases). V was shortened by 7 bases and J by 6 bases, with 22 bases between the two germline ends. The CDR3 is made up of 15 amino acids. CDR1 and CDR2 from the germline V gene are LNHDA and SQIVND (reference sequence). CDR3 in amino acids: CASIYSGHPLGEQYF. The CDR3 coding sequence is TGTGCCAGTATCTATTCGGGACACCCTTTAGGCGAGCAGTACTTC.

The chain combines TRBV21-1 with TRBJ2-7; TRBD1 is taken as the D call from the table, unchecked against the DNA. TRBV21-1 is described as a pseudogene. The CDR3 totals 11 residues. The CDR3 sequence is CASSKRQGCAF. CDR3 nucleotide sequence: TGTGCCAGCAGCAAAAGACAGGGGTGCGCCTTC.

The chain uses TRBV5-6 and TRBJ2-2, with 11 bases lining up with TRBD1. In germline, CDR1 is SGHDT, CDR2 YYEEEE. With V trimmed by 3 bases and J by 5 bases, 6 bases remained unmatched. This CDR3 has 16 amino acids. The CDR3 region has the DNA TGTGCCAGCAGCTCCCGAGGGACAGGGGGGACCGGGGAGCTGTTTTTT. It specifies CASSSRGTGGTGELFF.

The chain carries TRBV6-1 and TRBJ2-7; possible D gene TRBD2, 6 bases. This CDR3 has 15 amino acids. Per the germline V gene, CDR1 is MNHNS and CDR2 is SASEGT. Deletions cut 10 bases from V and 5 bases from J, with 24 bases between. CDR3 DNA sequence: TGTGCCACCTCGGTATCCGGGAGCTGGGGTAACGAGCAGTACTTC. Protein product: CATSVSGSWGNEQYF.